The present entry profiles one T cell receptor beta chain with its context. Its antigen is not identified. What was sequenced were expressed TCRB transcripts, since all of the isolated RNA had been reverse transcribed. Profiled with immunoSEQ multiplex PCR; TCRdb holds only in-frame clones, not every one. The table has about 160,000 clones, 7.8% seen once. This record comes from a study of beta chain features in type 1 diabetes. Findings of the study overall: Type 1 diabetes patients had TCRB CDR3s that were shorter (moderately but significantly so) in all four CD4+ subsets. Patients showed naive, central memory and Treg TCRB repertoires that appeared more similar than those of healthy donors.

The CDR3 totals 14 residues. Germline V gene sequence: CDR1 SGHTA, CDR2 FQGNSA. V dropped 1 base and J dropped 4 bases, with 8 bases sitting between them. Without exception, sorted populations had purity beyond 95%. This sequence originates from a woman between 40 and 50 years old with type 1 diabetes. The chain couples TRBV7-2 to TRBJ1-5; possibly TRBD1 for D (5 bases). Sequencing used central memory CD4+ T cells from blood. The DNA for the CDR3 is TGTGCCAGCAGCTTAGGGGGCCTAAATCAGCCCCAGCATTTT. Translated, it gives CASSLGGLNQPQHF.